Sequencing of this TCR beta chain was carried out in a study of blood T cell repertoires in COVID-19. The overall study: There were acute and convalescent COVID-19 samples, and they came from the United States, Italy and Spain.

Those who participated ranged in age from roughly 18 to 90 years and resided in 20 to 30 US areas. Two negative PCRs, clearance, or symptom resolution characterized the recovered Cohort 3 donors. Methods used by the authors: Nucleated cell counts were estimated from reference gene primer amplification. TCRdb's copy holds only in-frame clones and misses some; the assay was immunoSEQ multiplex PCR. The DNA was the basis for D and trimming; V, J and clone size are from that table. The table records some 300,000 clones, roughly nine tenths of them present only once. The germline V and J ends were trimmed by 4 bases and 4 bases, with 8 bases remaining between them. CDR3 length equals 13 residues. Germline assignment: CDR1 SGHTA and CDR2 FQGTGA.

This receptor was taken from a woman in her twenties or thirties who had recovered from COVID-19. The rearrangement joins TRBV7-3 to TRBJ2-1; TRBD1 is a possible D gene (5 bases). Sequenced material: PBMCs or T cells enriched from blood (not recorded which). The CDR3 sequence is CASSSTAYNEQFF. In DNA form, the CDR3 reads TGTGCCAGCAGCTCGACAGCTTACAATGAGCAGTTCTTC.